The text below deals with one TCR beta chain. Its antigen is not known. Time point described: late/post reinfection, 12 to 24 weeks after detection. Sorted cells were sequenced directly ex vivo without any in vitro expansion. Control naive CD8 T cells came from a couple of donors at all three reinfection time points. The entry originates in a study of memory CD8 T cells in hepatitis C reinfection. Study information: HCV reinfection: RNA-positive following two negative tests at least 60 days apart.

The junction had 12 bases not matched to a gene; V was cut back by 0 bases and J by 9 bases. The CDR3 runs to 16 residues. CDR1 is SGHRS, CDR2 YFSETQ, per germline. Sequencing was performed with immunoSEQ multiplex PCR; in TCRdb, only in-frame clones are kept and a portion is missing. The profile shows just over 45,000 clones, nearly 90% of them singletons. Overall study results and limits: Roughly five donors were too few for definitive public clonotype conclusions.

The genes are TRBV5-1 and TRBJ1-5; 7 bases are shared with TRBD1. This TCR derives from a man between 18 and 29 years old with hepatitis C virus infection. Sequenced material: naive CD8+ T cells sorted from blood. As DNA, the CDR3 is TGCGCCAGCAGCTTGGCCTCCGGAGGGGGCGGGCTGCCCCAGCATTTT. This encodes CASSLASGGGGLPQHF.